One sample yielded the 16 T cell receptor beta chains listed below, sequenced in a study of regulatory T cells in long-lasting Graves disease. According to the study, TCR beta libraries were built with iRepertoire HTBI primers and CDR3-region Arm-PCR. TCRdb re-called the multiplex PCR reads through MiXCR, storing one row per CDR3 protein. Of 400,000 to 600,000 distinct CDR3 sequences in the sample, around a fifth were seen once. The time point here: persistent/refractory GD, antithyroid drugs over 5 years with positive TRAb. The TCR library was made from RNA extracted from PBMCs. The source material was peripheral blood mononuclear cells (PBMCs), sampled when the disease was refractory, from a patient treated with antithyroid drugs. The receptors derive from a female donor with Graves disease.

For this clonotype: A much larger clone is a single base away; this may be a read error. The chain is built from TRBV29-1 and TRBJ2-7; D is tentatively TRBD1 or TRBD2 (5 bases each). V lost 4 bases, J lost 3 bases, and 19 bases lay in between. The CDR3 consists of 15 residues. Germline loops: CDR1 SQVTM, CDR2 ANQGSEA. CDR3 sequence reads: CSVVPGRDGDYEQYF. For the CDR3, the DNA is TGCAGCGTTGTCCCGGGACGGGATGGAGACTACGAGCAGTACTTC.

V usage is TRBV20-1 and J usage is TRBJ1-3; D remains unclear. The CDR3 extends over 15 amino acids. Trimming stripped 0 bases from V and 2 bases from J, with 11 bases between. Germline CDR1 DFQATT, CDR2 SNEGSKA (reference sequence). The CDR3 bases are TGCAGTGCTAGAGATCAATCCGGGGCTGGAAACACCATATATTTT. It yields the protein CSARDQSGAGNTIYF.

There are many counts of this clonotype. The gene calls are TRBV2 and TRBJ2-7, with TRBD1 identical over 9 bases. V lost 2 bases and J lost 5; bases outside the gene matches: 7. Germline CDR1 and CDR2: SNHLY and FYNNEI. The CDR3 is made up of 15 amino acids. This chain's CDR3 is CASSELRRQGDEQYF. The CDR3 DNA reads TGTGCCAGCAGTGAACTTAGGAGACAGGGGGACGAGCAGTACTTC. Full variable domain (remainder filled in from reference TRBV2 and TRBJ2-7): EPEVTQTPSHQVTQMGQEVILRCVPISNHLYFYWYRQILGQKVEFLVSFYNNEISEKSEIFDDQFSVERPDGSNFTLKIRSTKLEDSAMYFCASSELRRQGDEQYFGPGTRLTVT.

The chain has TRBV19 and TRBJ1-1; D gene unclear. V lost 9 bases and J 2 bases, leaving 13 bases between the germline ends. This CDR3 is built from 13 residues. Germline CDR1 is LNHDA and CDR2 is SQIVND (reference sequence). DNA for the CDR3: TGTGCCAGCTGTCCAGGACTTAACACTGAAGCTTTCTTT. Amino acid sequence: CASCPGLNTEAFF.

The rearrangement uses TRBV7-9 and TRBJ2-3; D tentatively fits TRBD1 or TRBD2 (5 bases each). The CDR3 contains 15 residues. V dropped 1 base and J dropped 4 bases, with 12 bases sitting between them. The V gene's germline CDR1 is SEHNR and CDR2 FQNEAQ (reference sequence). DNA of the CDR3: TGTGCCAGCAGCTTAGGGCCGGGGCGGTCAGATACGCAGTATTTT. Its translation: CASSLGPGRSDTQYF.

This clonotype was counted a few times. CDR3 loop: CASSAPSGSAGETQYF. The DNA for the CDR3 is TGTGCCAGCAGCGCGCCCTCGGGCTCCGCGGGGGAGACCCAGTACTTC. V is TRBV9 and J is TRBJ2-5; possibly TRBD2 for D (6 bases). This CDR3 is built from 16 residues. The ends were cut back, 3 bases at V and 5 bases at J, with 20 bases in the middle. Germline loops: CDR1 SGDLS, CDR2 YYNGEE.

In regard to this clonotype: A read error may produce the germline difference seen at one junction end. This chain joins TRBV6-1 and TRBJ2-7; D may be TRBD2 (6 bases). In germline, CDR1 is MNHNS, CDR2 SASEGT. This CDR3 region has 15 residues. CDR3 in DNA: TGTGCCAGCAGCTCCCGGGGACTGCTACCCTACGGGCAGTACTTC. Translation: CASSSRGLLPYGQYF.

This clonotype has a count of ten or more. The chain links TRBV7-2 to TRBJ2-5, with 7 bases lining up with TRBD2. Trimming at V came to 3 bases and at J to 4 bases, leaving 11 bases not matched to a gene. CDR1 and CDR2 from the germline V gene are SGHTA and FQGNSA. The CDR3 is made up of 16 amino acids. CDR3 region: CASSFSLSGGRETQYF. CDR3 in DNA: TGTGCCAGCAGCTTTAGTTTATCGGGAGGAAGAGAGACCCAGTACTTC.

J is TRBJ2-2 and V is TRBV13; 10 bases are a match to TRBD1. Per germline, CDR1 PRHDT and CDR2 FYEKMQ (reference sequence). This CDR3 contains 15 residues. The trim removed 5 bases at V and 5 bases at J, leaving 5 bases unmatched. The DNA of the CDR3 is TGTGCCAGCAGCACCCGGGACAGGGGAACCGGGGAGCTGTTTTTT. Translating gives CASSTRDRGTGELFF. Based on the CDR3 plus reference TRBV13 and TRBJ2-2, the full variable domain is AAGVIQSPRHLIKEKRETATLKCYPIPRHDTVYWYQQGPGQDPQFLISFYEKMQSDKGSIPDRFSAQQFSDYHSELNMSSLELGDSALYFCASSTRDRGTGELFFGEGSRLTVL.

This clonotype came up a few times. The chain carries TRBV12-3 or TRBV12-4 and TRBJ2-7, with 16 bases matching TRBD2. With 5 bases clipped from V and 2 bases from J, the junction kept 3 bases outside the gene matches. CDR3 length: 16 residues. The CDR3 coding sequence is TGTGCCAGCAGTCCCGGGACTAGCGGGAGGGCCTACGAGCAGTACTTC. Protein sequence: CASSPGTSGRAYEQYF.

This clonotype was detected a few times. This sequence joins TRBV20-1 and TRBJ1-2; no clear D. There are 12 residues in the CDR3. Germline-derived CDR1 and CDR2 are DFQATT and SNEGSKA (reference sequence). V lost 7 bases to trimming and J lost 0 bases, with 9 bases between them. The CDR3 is CSVQGPNYGYTF. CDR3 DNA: TGCAGTGTCCAAGGGCCTAACTATGGCTACACCTTC.

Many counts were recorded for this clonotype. The CDR3 is CASRWTGGEEQYF. For the CDR3, the DNA is TGTGCCAGCAGATGGACAGGGGGCGAAGAGCAGTACTTC. This chain connects TRBV12-3 or TRBV12-4 to TRBJ2-7; the match to TRBD1 covers 11 bases. V lost 6 bases to trimming and J lost 7 bases; unmatched junction nucleotides: 5. The CDR3 runs to 13 residues.

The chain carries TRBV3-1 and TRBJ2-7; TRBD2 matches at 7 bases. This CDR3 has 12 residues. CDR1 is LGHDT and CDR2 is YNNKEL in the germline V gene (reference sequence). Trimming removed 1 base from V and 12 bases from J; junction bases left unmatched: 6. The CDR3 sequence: CASSQGRDYAYF. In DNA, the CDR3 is TGTGCCAGCAGCCAAGGGCGGGACTATGCGTACTTC.

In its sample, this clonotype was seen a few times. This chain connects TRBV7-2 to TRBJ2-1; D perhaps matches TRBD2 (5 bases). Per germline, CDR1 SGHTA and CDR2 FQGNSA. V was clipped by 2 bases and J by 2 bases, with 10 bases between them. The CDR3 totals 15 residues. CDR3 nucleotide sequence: TGTGCCAGCAGCTTAACGGGGAGCACCTACAATGAGCAGTTCTTC. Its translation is CASSLTGSTYNEQFF.

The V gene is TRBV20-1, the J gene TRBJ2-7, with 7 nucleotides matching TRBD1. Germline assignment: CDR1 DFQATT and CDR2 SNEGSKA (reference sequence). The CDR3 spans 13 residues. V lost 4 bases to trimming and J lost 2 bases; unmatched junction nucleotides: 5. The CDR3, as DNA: TGCAGTGCTACAGGACAGGCGCCCTACGAGCAGTACTTC. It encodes CSATGQAPYEQYF.

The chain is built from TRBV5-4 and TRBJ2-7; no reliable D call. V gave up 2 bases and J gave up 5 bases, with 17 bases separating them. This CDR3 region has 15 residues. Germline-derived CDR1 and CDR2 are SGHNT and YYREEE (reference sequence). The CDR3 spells CASSLNPGQPDEQYF. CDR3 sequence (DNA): TGTGCCAGCAGCTTAAACCCCGGGCAGCCTGACGAGCAGTACTTC.